This T cell receptor (beta chain) was sequenced during a study of monozygotic twins with inflammatory bowel disease. Blood was drawn once per donor, and each sample measured under 3 ml. Via template switching, UMIs carrying a 6-nucleotide sample barcode were introduced. TCRalpha along with TCRbeta cDNA was subjected to two nested PCRs lasting about 16 and 10 cycles. Reanalyzing the 5' RACE reads, TCRdb keeps one entry per CDR3 protein, without DNA. The listing records 300,000 to 400,000 distinct CDR3 sequences. CDR1 DFQATT and CDR2 SNEGSKA come from the germline V gene (reference sequence). This CDR3 contains 17 residues.

Input material: blood. The sequence was obtained from a human donor with ulcerative colitis or Crohn's disease, or a healthy co-twin of an affected twin (not recorded which). The rearrangement joins TRBV20-1 to TRBJ2-3; TCRdb lists TRBD1, though no DNA is available to test this call. The CDR3 reads CSARDMGGQGATDTQYF.